The rows below give T cell receptor beta chains drawn from one sample of a study of blood T cell repertoires in COVID-19. Clones were read by immunoSEQ multiplex PCR, and TCRdb kept only the in-frame ones, dropping some. The sample lists roughly 300,000 clones; 85% were seen once. Sequencing was performed on PBMCs or T cells enriched from blood (not recorded which). The source is a woman aged 45 to 65 who had recovered from COVID-19. Both conserved end residues are part of each CDR3. Clone size appears in some rows only: once, few, many, or a class for an expanded clone.

clone_size: NA
j_call: TRBJ2-1
v_call: TRBV7-9
cdr3_aa: CASSLRGTDNEQFF

clone_size: once
j_call: TRBJ2-1
v_call: TRBV10-2
cdr3_aa: CASRDTSGGYNEQFF

clone_size: NA
j_call: TRBJ1-3
v_call: TRBV10-3
cdr3_aa: CAISATQGLGNTIYF

clone_size: NA
j_call: TRBJ1-1
v_call: TRBV5-1
cdr3_aa: CASSLEAGWTEAFF

clone_size: NA
j_call: TRBJ1-4
v_call: TRBV7-9
cdr3_aa: CASSLARQGLPEKLFF

clone_size: NA
j_call: TRBJ2-1
v_call: TRBV29-1
cdr3_aa: CTGTGGNEQFF

clone_size: NA
j_call: TRBJ1-2
v_call: TRBV29-1
cdr3_aa: CSALDRASLGYTF

clone_size: NA
j_call: TRBJ2-7
v_call: TRBV19
cdr3_aa: CASSSGLAREQYF

clone_size: NA
j_call: TRBJ1-5
v_call: TRBV2
cdr3_aa: CASSPLTGGQPQHF

clone_size: NA
j_call: TRBJ1-1
v_call: TRBV7-9
cdr3_aa: CASSYNSGMNTEAFF

clone_size: NA
j_call: TRBJ1-2
v_call: TRBV29-1
cdr3_aa: CSVGDSNYGYTF

clone_size: few
j_call: TRBJ2-7
v_call: TRBV28
cdr3_aa: CASITTGPTYEQYF

clone_size: NA
j_call: TRBJ2-5
v_call: TRBV7-2
cdr3_aa: CASSSPVGSETQYF

clone_size: NA
j_call: TRBJ2-3
v_call: TRBV5-4
cdr3_aa: CASSLGQSTDTQYF

clone_size: few
j_call: TRBJ1-2
v_call: TRBV5-1
cdr3_aa: CASSLDITDGYTF

clone_size: NA
j_call: TRBJ2-7
v_call: TRBV27
cdr3_aa: CASSPTRQGEQYF

clone_size: NA
j_call: TRBJ1-1
v_call: TRBV24-1
cdr3_aa: CATSDFRGTEAFF

clone_size: once
j_call: TRBJ1-3
v_call: TRBV7-9
cdr3_aa: CASSLDRASTIYF

clone_size: NA
j_call: TRBJ2-2
v_call: TRBV11-2
cdr3_aa: CASSLGGTGAGELFF

clone_size: NA
j_call: TRBJ1-1
v_call: TRBV7-9
cdr3_aa: CASSSPGVLTEAFF

clone_size: NA
j_call: TRBJ2-1
v_call: TRBV10-3
cdr3_aa: CAISLSDNEQFF

clone_size: NA
j_call: TRBJ1-1
v_call: TRBV6-1
cdr3_aa: CASSEHSGASTEAFF

clone_size: NA
j_call: TRBJ1-1
v_call: TRBV5-1
cdr3_aa: CASSLGGYNTEAFF

clone_size: NA
j_call: TRBJ1-5
v_call: TRBV30
cdr3_aa: CAWSVPGQALYSNQPQHF

clone_size: NA
j_call: TRBJ1-2
v_call: TRBV27
cdr3_aa: CASSFRGQGGYTF

clone_size: once
j_call: TRBJ2-4
v_call: TRBV5-1
cdr3_aa: CASSSKGAAKNIQYF

clone_size: NA
j_call: TRBJ2-2
v_call: TRBV27
cdr3_aa: CASRGQGDTGELFF

clone_size: NA
j_call: TRBJ1-6
v_call: TRBV19
cdr3_aa: CASSTRRDYNSPLHF

clone_size: NA
j_call: TRBJ1-2
v_call: TRBV5-5
cdr3_aa: CASAKDRDGYTF

clone_size: NA
j_call: TRBJ2-3
v_call: TRBV5-1
cdr3_aa: CASSLMQGVGDTQYF

clone_size: NA
j_call: TRBJ2-7
v_call: TRBV7-2
cdr3_aa: CASSLARGGFRTHEQYF

clone_size: NA
j_call: TRBJ2-7
v_call: TRBV2
cdr3_aa: CASSQRFYEQYF

clone_size: NA
j_call: TRBJ2-5
v_call: TRBV14
cdr3_aa: CASSLTPWVQIWETQYF

clone_size: NA
j_call: TRBJ2-1
v_call: TRBV6-4
cdr3_aa: CASSDSPSGEPNEQFF

clone_size: few
j_call: TRBJ1-5
v_call: TRBV7-8
cdr3_aa: CASSPAVSRPQHF

clone_size: NA
j_call: TRBJ1-1
v_call: TRBV2
cdr3_aa: CASSTEGIGGRAFF

clone_size: NA
j_call: TRBJ1-2
v_call: TRBV4-1
cdr3_aa: CASSQPRQGSYRDGYTF

clone_size: NA
j_call: TRBJ1-6
v_call: TRBV10-3
cdr3_aa: CAISRTFTLGQGGTYNSPLHF

clone_size: once
j_call: TRBJ2-5
v_call: TRBV9
cdr3_aa: CASSEGQFQETQYF

clone_size: NA
j_call: TRBJ1-1
v_call: TRBV10-2
cdr3_aa: CASSEYRANTEAFF

clone_size: NA
j_call: TRBJ2-7
v_call: TRBV3-1/TRBV3-2
cdr3_aa: CASRTGVREQYF

clone_size: NA
j_call: TRBJ1-2
v_call: TRBV7-9
cdr3_aa: CASSFPTGLGYGYTF

clone_size: once
j_call: TRBJ1-5
v_call: TRBV28
cdr3_aa: CASSLLADNQPQHF

clone_size: NA
j_call: TRBJ1-5
v_call: TRBV27
cdr3_aa: CASSSAGGQPQHF

clone_size: once
j_call: TRBJ1-1
v_call: TRBV6-5
cdr3_aa: CASSLLRGNTEAFF

clone_size: few
j_call: TRBJ1-4
v_call: TRBV28
cdr3_aa: CASSFPRARDEKLFF